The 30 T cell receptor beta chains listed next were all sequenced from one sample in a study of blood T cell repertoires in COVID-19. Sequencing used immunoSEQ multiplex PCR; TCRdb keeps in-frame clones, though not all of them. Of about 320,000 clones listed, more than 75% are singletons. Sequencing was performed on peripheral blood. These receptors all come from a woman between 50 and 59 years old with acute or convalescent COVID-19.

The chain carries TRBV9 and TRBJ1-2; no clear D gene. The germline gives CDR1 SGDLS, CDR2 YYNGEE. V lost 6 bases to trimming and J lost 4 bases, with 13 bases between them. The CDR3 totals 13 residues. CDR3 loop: CASTQTQSYGYTF. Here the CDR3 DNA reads TGTGCCAGCACCCAGACACAAAGCTATGGCTACACCTTC.

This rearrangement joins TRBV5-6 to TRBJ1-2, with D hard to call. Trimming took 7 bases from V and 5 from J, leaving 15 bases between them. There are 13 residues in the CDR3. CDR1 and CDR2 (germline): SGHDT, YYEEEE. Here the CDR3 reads CASLRFSTYGYTF. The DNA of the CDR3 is TGTGCCAGCCTGAGGTTCTCGACTTATGGCTACACCTTC.

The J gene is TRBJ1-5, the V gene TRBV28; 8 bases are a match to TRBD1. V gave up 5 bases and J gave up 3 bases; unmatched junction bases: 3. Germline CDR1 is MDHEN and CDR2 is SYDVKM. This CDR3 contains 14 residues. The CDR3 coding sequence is TGTGCCAGCAGTGGGGACAGGCCCAATCAGCCCCAGCATTTT. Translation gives CASSGDRPNQPQHF. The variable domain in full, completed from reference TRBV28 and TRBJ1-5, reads DVKVTQSSRYLVKRTGEKVFLECVQDMDHENMFWYRQDPGLGLRLIYFSYDVKMKEKGDIPEGYSVSREKKERFSLILESASTNQTSMYLCASSGDRPNQPQHFGDGTRLSIL.

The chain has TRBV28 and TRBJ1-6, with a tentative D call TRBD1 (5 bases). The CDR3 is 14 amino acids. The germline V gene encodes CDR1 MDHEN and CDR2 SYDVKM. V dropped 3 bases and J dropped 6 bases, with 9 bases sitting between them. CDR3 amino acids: CASSFGHPNSPLHF. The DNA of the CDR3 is TGTGCCAGCAGTTTTGGACATCCTAATTCACCCCTCCACTTT. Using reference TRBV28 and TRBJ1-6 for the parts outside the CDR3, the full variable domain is DVKVTQSSRYLVKRTGEKVFLECVQDMDHENMFWYRQDPGLGLRLIYFSYDVKMKEKGDIPEGYSVSREKKERFSLILESASTNQTSMYLCASSFGHPNSPLHFGNGTRLTVT.

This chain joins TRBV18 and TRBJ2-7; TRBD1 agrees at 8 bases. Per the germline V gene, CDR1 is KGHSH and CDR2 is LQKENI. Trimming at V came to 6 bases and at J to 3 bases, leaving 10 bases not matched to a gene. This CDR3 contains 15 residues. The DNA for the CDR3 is TGTGCCAGCTCCGTGACCCGGACAGGGAACTACGAGCAGTACTTC. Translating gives CASSVTRTGNYEQYF. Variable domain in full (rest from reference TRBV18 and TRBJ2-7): NAGVMQNPRHLVRRRGQEARLRCSPMKGHSHVYWYRQLPEEGLKFMVYLQKENIIDESGMPKERFSAEFPKEGPSILRIQQVVRGDSAAYFCASSVTRTGNYEQYFGPGTRLTVT.

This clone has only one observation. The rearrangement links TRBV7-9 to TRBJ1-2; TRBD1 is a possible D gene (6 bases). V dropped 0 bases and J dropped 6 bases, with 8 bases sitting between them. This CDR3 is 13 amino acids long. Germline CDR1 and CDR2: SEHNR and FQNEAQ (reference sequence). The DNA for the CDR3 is TGTGCCAGCAGCTTAGCAGGGGGTAATGGCTACACCTTC. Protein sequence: CASSLAGGNGYTF.

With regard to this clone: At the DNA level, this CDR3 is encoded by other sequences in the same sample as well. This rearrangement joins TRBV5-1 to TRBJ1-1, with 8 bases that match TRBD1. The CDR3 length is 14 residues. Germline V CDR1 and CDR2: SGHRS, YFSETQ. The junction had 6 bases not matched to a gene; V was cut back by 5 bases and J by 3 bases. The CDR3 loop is CASSSGTGDTEAFF. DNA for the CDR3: TGCGCCAGCAGTTCCGGGACAGGAGACACTGAAGCTTTCTTT.

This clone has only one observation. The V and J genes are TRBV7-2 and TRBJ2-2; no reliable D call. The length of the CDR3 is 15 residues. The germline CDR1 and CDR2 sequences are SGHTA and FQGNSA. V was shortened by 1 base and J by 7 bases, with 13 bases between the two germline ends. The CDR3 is CASSLGGGLSGELFF. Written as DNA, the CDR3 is TGTGCCAGCAGCTTAGGAGGCGGTCTGAGCGGGGAGCTGTTTTTT. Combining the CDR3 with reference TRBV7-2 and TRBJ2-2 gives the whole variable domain GAGVSQSPSNKVTEKGKDVELRCDPISGHTALYWYRQSLGQGLEFLIYFQGNSAPDKSGLPSDRFSAERTGGSVSTLTIQRTQQEDSAVYLCASSLGGGLSGELFFGEGSRLTVL.

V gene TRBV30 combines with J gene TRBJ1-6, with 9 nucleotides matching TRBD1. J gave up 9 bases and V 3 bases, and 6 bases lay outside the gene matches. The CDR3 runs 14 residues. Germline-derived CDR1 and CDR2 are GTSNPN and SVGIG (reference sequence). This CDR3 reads CAWSPGQGASPLHF. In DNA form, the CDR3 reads TGTGCCTGGAGCCCGGGACAGGGAGCTTCACCCCTCCACTTT.

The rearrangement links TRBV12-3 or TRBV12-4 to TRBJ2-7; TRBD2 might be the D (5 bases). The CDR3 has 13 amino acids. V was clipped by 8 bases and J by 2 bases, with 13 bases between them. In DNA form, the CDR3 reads TGTGCCAGCTCCGGACGGGATCCCTACGAGCAGTACTTC. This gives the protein CASSGRDPYEQYF.

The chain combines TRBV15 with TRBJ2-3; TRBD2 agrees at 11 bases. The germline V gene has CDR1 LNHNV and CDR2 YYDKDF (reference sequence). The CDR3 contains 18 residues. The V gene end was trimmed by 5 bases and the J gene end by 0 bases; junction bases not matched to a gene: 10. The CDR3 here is CATSAGTSGATSTDTQYF. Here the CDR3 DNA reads TGTGCCACCAGCGCCGGGACTAGCGGAGCTACTAGCACAGATACGCAGTATTTT.

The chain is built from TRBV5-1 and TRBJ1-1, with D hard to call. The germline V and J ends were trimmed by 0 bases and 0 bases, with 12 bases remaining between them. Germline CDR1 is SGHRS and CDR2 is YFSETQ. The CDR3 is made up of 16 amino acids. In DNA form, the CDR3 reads TGCGCCAGCAGCTTGGTATTTGCCAGGATGAACACTGAAGCTTTCTTT. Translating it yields CASSLVFARMNTEAFF.

The CDR3 sequence: CASSREIGQPQHF. The CDR3 DNA sequence: TGTGCCAGCAGTAGGGAGATAGGTCAGCCCCAGCATTTT. J is TRBJ1-5 and V is TRBV2; D unresolved. The CDR3 runs to 13 residues. Per germline, CDR1 SNHLY and CDR2 FYNNEI. Trimming removed 5 bases at V and 6 bases at J, with 11 bases between.

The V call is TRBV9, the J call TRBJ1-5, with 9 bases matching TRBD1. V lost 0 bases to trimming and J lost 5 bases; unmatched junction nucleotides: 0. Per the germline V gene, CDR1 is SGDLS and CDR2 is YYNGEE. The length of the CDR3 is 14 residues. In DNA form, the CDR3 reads TGTGCCAGCAGCGTAGGGACAGGGGATCAGCCCCAGCATTTT. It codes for CASSVGTGDQPQHF.

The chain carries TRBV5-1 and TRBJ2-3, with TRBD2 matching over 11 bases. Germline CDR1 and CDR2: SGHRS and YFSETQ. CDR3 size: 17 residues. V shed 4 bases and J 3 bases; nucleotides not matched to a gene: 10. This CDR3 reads CASSVPLAGGHTDTQYF. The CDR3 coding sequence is TGCGCCAGCAGCGTGCCTCTAGCGGGGGGTCATACAGATACGCAGTATTTT.

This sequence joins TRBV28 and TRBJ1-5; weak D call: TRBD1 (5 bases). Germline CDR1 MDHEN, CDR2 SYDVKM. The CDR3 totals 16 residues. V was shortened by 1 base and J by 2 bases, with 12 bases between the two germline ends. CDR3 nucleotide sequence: TGTGCCAGCAGTTTATTGAAGGGGTTCGGCAATCAGCCCCAGCATTTT. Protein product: CASSLLKGFGNQPQHF.

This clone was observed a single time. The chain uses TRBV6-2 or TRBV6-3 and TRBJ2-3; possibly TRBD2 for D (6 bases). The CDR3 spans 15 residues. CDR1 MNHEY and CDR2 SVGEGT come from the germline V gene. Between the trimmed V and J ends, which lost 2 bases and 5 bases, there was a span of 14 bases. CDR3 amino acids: CASSYGAGRGDTQYF. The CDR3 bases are TGTGCCAGCAGTTACGGGGCGGGACGTGGAGATACGCAGTATTTT.

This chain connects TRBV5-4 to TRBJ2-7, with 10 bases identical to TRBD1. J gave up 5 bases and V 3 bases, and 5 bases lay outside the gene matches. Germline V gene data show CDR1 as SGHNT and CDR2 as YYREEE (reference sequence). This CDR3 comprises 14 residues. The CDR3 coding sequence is TGTGCCAGCAGCTCCCGGGACAGGGGTCACGAGCAGTACTTC. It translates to CASSSRDRGHEQYF.

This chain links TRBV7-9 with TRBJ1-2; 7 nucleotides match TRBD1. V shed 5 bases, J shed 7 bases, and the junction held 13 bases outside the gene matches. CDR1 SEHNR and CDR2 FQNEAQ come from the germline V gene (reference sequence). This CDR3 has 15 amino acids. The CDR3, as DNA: TGTGCCAGCAGCCCTAGGCAGCAGGGGGTTAGTGGCTACACCTTC. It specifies CASSPRQQGVSGYTF. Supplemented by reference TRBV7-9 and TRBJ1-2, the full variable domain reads DTGVSQNPRHKITKRGQNVTFRCDPISEHNRLYWYRQTLGQGPEFLTYFQNEAQLEKSRLLSDRFSAERPKGSFSTLEIQRTEQGDSAMYLCASSPRQQGVSGYTFGSGTRLTVV.

CDR3 nucleotide sequence: TGCGCCAGCAGAAGGGACATCAACGTCGGGCAGCCCCAGCATTTT. It yields the protein CASRRDINVGQPQHF. This rearrangement joins TRBV5-1 to TRBJ1-5, with D tentatively TRBD1 (6 bases). V was shortened by 5 bases and J by 7 bases, with 19 bases between the two germline ends. The CDR3 runs to 15 residues. Germline CDR1 SGHRS, CDR2 YFSETQ.

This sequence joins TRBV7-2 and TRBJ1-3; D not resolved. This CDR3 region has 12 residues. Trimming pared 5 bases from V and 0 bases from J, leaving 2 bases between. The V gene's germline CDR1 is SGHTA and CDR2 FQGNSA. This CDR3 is CASSLSGNTIYF. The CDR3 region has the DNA TGTGCCAGCAGCCTCTCTGGAAACACCATATATTTT.

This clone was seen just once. The CDR3 is CASGPREYTDTQYF. In DNA, the CDR3 is TGTGCTAGTGGCCCAAGAGAGTACACAGATACGCAGTATTTT. The V and J genes are TRBV12-5 and TRBJ2-3; D is unresolved. The germline CDR1 and CDR2 sequences are LGHNT and FRNRAP. The CDR3 totals 14 residues. V shed 6 bases and J shed 2 bases, with 12 bases lying between them.

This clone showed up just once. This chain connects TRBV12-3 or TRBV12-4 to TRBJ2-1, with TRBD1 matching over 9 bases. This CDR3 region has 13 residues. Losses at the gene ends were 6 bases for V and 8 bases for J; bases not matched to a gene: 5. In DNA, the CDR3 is TGTGCCAGCAGACAGGGGGCAATAGATGAGCAGTTCTTC. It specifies CASRQGAIDEQFF.

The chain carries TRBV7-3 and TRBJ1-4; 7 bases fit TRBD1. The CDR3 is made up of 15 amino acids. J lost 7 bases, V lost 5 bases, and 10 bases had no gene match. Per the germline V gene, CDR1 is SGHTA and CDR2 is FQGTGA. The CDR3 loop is CASSVQGRIGEKLFF. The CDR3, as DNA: TGTGCCAGCAGCGTACAGGGGAGGATTGGTGAAAAACTGTTTTTT.

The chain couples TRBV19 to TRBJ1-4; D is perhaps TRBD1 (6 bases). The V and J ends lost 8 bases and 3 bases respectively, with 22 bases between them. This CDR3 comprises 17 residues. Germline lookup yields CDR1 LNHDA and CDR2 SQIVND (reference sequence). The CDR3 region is CASRPRRGAGPNEKLFF. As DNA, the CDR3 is TGTGCCAGTCGACCACGCCGGGGGGCCGGCCCTAATGAAAAACTGTTTTTT.

CDR3 residues: CASSQQQSPGLAESYEQYF. DNA for the CDR3: TGCGCCAGCAGCCAACAACAGTCGCCGGGACTAGCGGAATCCTACGAGCAGTACTTC. The chain combines TRBV4-3 with TRBJ2-7, with TRBD2 matching over 11 bases. Germline V gives CDR1 LGHNA, CDR2 YSLEER. Losses at the gene ends were 2 bases for V and 1 base for J; bases not matched to a gene: 13. The CDR3 runs 19 residues.

The CDR3: CASSSGETQYF. CDR3 nucleotide sequence: TGTGCCAGCAGTTCCGGGGAAACGCAGTATTTT. This chain connects TRBV6-1 to TRBJ2-3; D is perhaps TRBD2 (5 bases). The CDR3 is made up of 11 amino acids. The V end was cut by 5 bases, the J end by 9 bases, with 9 bases between. Per the germline V gene, CDR1 is MNHNS and CDR2 is SASEGT.

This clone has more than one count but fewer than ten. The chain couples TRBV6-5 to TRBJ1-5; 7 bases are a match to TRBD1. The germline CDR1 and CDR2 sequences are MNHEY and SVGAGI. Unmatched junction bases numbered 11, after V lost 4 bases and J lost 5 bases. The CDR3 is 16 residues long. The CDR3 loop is CASSSGTASRDQPQHF. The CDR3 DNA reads TGTGCCAGCAGTTCAGGGACAGCTTCCAGAGATCAGCCCCAGCATTTT.

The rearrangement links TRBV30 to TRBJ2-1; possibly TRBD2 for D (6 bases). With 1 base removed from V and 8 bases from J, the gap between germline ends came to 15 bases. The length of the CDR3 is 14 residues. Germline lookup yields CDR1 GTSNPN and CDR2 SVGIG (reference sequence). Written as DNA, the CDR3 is TGTGCCTGGAGTGATAGAACCGGGGGATATGAGCAGTTCTTC. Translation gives CAWSDRTGGYEQFF.

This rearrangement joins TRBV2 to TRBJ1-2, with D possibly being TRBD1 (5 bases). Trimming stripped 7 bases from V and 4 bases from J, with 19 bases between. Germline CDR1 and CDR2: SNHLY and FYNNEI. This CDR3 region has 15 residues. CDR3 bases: TGTGCCAGCACCCTCACTATGGGGGGAGCCTATGGCTACACCTTC. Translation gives CASTLTMGGAYGYTF. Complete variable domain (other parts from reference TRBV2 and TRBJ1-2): EPEVTQTPSHQVTQMGQEVILRCVPISNHLYFYWYRQILGQKVEFLVSFYNNEISEKSEIFDDQFSVERPDGSNFTLKIRSTKLEDSAMYFCASTLTMGGAYGYTFGSGTRLTVV.